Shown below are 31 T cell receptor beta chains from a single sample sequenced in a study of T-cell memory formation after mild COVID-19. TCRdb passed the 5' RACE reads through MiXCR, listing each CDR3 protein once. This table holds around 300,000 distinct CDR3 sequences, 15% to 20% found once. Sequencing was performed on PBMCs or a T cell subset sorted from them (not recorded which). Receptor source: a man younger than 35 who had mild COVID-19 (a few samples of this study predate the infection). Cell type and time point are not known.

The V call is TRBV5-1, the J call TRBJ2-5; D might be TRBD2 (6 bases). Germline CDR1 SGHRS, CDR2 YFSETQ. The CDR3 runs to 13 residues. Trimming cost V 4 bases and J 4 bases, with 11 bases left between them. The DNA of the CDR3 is TGCGCCAGCAGCAACCCCGGGGGAGAGACCCAGTACTTC. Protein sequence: CASSNPGGETQYF. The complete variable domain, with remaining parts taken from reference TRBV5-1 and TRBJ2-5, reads KAGVTQTPRYLIKTRGQQVTLSCSPISGHRSVSWYQQTPGQGLQFLFEYFSETQRNKGNFPGRFSGRQFSNSRSEMNVSTLELGDSALYLCASSNPGGETQYFGPGTRLLVL.

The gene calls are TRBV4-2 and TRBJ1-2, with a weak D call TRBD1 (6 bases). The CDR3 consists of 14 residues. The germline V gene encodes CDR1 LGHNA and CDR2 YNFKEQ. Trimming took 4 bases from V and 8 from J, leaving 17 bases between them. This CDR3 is CASSPTGGVGGYTF. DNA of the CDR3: TGTGCCAGCAGCCCCACCGGGGGCGTCGGGGGCTACACCTTC.

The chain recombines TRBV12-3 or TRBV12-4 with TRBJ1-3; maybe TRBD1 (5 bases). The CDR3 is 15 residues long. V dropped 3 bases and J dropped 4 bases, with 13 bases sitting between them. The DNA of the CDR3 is TGTGCCAGCAGTTTTAGCAGGGACGCAGGAAACACCATATATTTT. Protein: CASSFSRDAGNTIYF.

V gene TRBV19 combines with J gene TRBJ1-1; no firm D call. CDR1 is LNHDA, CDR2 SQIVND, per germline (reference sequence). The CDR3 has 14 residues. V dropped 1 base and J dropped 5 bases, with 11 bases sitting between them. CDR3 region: CASSIVAGRTEAFF. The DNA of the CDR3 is TGTGCCAGTAGTATAGTAGCGGGGAGGACTGAAGCTTTCTTT.

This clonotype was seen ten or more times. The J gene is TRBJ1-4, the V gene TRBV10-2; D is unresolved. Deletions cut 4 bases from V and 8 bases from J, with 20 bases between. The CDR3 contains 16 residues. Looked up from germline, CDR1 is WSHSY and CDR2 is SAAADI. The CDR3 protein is CASSAVGGRGGEKLFF. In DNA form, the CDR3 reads TGCGCCAGCAGTGCGGTAGGAGGGCGAGGAGGGGAAAAACTGTTTTTT.

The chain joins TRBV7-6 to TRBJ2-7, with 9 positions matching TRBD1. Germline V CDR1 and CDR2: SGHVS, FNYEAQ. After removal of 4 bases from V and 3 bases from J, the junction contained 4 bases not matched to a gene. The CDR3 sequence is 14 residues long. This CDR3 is CASSSGTGLYEQYF. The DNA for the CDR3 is TGTGCCAGCAGCTCCGGGACAGGGCTCTACGAGCAGTACTTC.

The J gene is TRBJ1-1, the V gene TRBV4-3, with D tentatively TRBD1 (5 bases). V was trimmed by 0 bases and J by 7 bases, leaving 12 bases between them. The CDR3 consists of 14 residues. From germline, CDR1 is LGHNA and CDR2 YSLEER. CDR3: CASSQERRGLEAFF. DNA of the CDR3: TGCGCCAGCAGCCAAGAAAGAAGGGGTCTTGAAGCTTTCTTT.

The CDR3: CASSQAQGSGQPQHF. CDR3 nucleotides: TGCGCCAGCAGCCAAGCACAGGGAAGCGGACAGCCCCAGCATTTT. The chain uses TRBV4-1 and TRBJ1-5; D might be TRBD1 (6 bases). V was clipped by 1 base and J by 7 bases, with 14 bases between them. Germline V gives CDR1 MGHRA, CDR2 YSYEKL. There are 15 residues in the CDR3.

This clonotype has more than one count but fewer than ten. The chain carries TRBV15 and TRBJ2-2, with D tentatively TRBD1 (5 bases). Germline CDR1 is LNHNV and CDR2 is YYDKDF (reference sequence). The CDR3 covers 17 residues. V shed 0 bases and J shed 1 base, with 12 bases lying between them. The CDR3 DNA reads TGTGCCACCAGCAGAGATCGGAACAGGCAGAACACCGGGGAGCTGTTTTTT. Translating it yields CATSRDRNRQNTGELFF.

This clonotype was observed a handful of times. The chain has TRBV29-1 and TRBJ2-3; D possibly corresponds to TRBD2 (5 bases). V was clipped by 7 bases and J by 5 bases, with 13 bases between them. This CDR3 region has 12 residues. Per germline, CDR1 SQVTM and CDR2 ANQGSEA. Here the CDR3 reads CSARGIEDTQYF. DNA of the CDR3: TGCAGCGCTAGAGGGATTGAAGATACGCAGTATTTT.

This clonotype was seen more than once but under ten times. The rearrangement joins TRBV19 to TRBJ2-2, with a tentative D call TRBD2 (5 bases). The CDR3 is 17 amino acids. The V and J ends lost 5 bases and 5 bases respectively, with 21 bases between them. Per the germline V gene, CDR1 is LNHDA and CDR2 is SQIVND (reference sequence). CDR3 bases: TGTGCCAGTAGTCGAGGGATAGGTCTAGTTAGAACCGGGGAGCTGTTTTTT. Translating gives CASSRGIGLVRTGELFF. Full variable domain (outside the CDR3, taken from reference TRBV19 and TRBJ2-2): DGGITQSPKYLFRKEGQNVTLSCEQNLNHDAMYWYRQDPGQGLRLIYYSQIVNDFQKGDIAEGYSVSREKKESFPLTVTSAQKNPTAFYLCASSRGIGLVRTGELFFGEGSRLTVL.

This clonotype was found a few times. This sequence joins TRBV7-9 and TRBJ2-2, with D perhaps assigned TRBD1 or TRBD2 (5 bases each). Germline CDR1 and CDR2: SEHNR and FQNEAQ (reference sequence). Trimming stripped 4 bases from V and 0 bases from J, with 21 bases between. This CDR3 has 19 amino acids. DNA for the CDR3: TGTGCCAGCAGCTCCCGACGCCCTGGGGACGGAGCGAACACCGGGGAGCTGTTTTTT. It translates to CASSSRRPGDGANTGELFF.

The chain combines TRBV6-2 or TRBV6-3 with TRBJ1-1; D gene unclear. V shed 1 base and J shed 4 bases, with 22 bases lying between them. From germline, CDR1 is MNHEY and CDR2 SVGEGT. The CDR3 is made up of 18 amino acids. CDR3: CASSYWYGAVVEGTEAFF. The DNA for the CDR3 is TGTGCCAGCAGTTACTGGTACGGCGCCGTAGTCGAGGGCACTGAAGCTTTCTTT.

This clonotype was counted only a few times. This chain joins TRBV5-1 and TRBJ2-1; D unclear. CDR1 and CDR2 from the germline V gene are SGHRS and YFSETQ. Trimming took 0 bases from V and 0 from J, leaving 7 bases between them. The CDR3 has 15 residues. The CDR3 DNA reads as TGCGCCAGCAGCTTGGAAGTGGGCTCCTACAATGAGCAGTTCTTC. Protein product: CASSLEVGSYNEQFF.

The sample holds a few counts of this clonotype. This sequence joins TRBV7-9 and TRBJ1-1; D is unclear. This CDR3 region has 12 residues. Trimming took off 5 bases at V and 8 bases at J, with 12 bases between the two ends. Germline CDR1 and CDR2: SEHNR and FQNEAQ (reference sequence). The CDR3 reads CASSLGRVEAFF. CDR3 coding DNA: TGTGCCAGCAGCCTCGGACGAGTAGAAGCTTTCTTT.

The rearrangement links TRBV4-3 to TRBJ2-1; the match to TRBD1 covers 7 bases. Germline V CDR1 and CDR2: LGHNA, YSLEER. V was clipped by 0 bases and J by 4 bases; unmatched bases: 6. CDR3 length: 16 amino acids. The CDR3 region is CASSQEGTDYYNEQFF. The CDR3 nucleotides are TGCGCCAGCAGCCAAGAGGGGACAGACTATTACAATGAGCAGTTCTTC.

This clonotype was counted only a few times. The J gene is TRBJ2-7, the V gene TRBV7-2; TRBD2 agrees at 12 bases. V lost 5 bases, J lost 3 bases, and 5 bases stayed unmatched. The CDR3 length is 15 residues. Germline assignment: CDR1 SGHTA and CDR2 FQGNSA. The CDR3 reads CASSPLAGGLYEQYV. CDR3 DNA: TGTGCCAGCAGCCCACTAGCGGGGGGACTCTACGAGCAGTACGTC.

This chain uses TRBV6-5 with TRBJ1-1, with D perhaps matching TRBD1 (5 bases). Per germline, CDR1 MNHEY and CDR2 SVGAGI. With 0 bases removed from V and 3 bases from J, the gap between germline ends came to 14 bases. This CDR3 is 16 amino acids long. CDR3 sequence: CASSYSGSGRDTEAFF. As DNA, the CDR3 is TGTGCCAGCAGTTACTCAGGTTCAGGGCGGGACACTGAAGCTTTCTTT.

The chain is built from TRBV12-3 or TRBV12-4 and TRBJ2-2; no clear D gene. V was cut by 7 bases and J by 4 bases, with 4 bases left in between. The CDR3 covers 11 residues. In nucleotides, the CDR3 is TGTGCCAGCATCCTCACCGGGGAGCTGTTTTTT. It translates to CASILTGELFF.

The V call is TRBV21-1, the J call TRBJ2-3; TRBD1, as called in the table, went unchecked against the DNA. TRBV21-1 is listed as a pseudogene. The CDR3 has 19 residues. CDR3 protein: CASSHRSVTGEGSTDTQYF. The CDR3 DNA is TGTGCCAGCAGCCACCGGTCCGTAACAGGAGAGGGGAGCACAGATACGCAGTATTTT.

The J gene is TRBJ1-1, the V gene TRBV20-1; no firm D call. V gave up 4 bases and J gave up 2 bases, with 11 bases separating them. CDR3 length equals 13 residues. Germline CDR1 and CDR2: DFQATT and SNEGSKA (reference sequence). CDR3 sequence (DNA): TGCAGTGCTAAGAGAAGTCTAAACACTGAAGCTTTCTTT. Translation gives CSAKRSLNTEAFF.

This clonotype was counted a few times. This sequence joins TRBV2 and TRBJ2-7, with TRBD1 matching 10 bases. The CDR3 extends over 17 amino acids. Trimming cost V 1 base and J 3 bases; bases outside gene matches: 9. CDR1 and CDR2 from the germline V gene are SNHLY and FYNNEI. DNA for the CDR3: TGTGCCAGCAGTGAAGATAGCCTGGGACAGGGGCTCTACGAGCAGTACTTC. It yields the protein CASSEDSLGQGLYEQYF.

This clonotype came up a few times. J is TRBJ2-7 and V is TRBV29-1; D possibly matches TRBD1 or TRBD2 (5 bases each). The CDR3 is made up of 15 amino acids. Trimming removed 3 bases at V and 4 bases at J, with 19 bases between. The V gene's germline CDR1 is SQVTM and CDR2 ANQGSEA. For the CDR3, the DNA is TGCAGCGTTGAGTTAGCCGGGACGGAGCTTTACGAGCAGTACTTC. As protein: CSVELAGTELYEQYF.

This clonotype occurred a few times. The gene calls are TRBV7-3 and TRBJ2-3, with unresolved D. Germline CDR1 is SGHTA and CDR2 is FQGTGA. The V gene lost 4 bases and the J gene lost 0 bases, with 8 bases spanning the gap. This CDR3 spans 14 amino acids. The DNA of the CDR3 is TGTGCCAGCAGCTCGATGTCTAGCACAGATACGCAGTATTTT. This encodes CASSSMSSTDTQYF.

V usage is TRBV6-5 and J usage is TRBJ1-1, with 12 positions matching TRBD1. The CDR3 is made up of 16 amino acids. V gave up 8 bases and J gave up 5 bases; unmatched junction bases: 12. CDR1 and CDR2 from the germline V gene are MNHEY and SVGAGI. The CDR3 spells CASGPGTGGVWTEAFF. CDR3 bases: TGTGCCAGCGGTCCGGGGACAGGGGGCGTATGGACTGAAGCTTTCTTT.

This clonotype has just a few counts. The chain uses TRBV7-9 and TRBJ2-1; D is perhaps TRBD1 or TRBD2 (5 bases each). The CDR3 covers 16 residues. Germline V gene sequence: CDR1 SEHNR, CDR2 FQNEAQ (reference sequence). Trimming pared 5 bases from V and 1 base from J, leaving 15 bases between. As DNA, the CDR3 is TGTGCCAGCAGCCCAGGGACCACCGGGTCCTACAATGAGCAGTTCTTC. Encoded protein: CASSPGTTGSYNEQFF. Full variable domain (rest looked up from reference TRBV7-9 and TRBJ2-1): DTGVSQNPRHKITKRGQNVTFRCDPISEHNRLYWYRQTLGQGPEFLTYFQNEAQLEKSRLLSDRFSAERPKGSFSTLEIQRTEQGDSAMYLCASSPGTTGSYNEQFFGPGTRLTVL.

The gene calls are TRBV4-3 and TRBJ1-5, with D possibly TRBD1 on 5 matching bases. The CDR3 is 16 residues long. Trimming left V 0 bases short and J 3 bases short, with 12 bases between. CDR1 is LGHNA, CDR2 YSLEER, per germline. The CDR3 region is CASSQDSGGLNQPQHF. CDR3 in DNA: TGCGCCAGCAGCCAAGATTCCGGGGGACTCAATCAGCCCCAGCATTTT.

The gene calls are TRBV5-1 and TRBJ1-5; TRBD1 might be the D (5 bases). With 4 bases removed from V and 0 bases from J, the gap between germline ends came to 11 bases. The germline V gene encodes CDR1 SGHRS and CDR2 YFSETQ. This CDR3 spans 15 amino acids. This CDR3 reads CASSRDGHSNQPQHF. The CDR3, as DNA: TGCGCCAGCAGCCGGGACGGCCATAGCAATCAGCCCCAGCATTTT.

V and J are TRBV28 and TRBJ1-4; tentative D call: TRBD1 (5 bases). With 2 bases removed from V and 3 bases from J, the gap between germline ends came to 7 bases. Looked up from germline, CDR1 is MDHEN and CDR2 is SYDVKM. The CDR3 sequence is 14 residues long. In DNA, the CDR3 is TGTGCCAGCAGTTTACCGACAGCTAATGAAAAACTGTTTTTT. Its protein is CASSLPTANEKLFF.

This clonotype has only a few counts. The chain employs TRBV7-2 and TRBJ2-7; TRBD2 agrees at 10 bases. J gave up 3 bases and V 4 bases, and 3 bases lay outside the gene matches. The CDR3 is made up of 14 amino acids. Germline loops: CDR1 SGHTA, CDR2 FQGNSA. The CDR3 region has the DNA TGTGCCAGCAGCTGGACTAGCGGCGACTACGAGCAGTACTTC. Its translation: CASSWTSGDYEQYF.

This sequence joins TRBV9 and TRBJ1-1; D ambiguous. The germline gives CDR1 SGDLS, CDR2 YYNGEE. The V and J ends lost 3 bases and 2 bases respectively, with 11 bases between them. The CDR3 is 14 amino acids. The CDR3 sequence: CASSGVSGNTEAFF. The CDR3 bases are TGTGCCAGCAGCGGAGTCTCGGGCAACACTGAAGCTTTCTTT.